Below, 24 T cell receptor beta chains from the same sample are listed, as sequenced in a study of T cell repertoires in cytomegalovirus infection. TCRdb independently ran MiXCR on the reads; one entry per CDR3 protein. The table includes fewer than 900,000 distinct CDR3 sequences, 25% to 35% detected once. The antigens for these receptors are not known. The starting material was cultured CD8+ T cells from PBMCs, obtained from culture after CMV antigen stimulation. These receptors came from a human donor in good health (CMV status not recorded). Some clones in this sample may be carry-over from other donors' samples.

This clonotype was detected ten times or more. The rearrangement uses TRBV7-8 and TRBJ2-7; 7 nucleotides line up with TRBD1. Per the germline V gene, CDR1 is SGHVS and CDR2 is FQNEAQ. J was trimmed by 0 bases and V by 5 bases; bases with no gene match: 7. CDR3 length: 15 amino acids. The CDR3 bases are TGTGCCAGCAGCCCCCAGGGGGACATCTCCTACGAGCAGTACTTC. This sequence encodes CASSPQGDISYEQYF.

V is TRBV24-1 and J is TRBJ2-6, with D uncertain. V lost 1 base and J lost 1, with 7 bases in between. The germline gives CDR1 KGHDR, CDR2 SFDVKD. The CDR3 extends over 16 amino acids. The CDR3 sequence is CATSDFKGSGANVLTF. The CDR3, as DNA: TGTGCCACCAGTGATTTCAAGGGTTCTGGGGCCAACGTCCTGACTTTC.

The chain is built from TRBV2 and TRBJ2-2; D is perhaps TRBD2 (5 bases). This CDR3 contains 17 residues. The germline CDR1 and CDR2 sequences are SNHLY and FYNNEI. Deletions cut 0 bases from V and 5 bases from J, with 16 bases between. CDR3 loop: CASSEALNGEGTGELFF. The CDR3 DNA is TGTGCCAGCAGTGAAGCCCTCAACGGGGAAGGGACCGGGGAGCTGTTTTTT. Supplemented by reference TRBV2 and TRBJ2-2, the full variable domain reads EPEVTQTPSHQVTQMGQEVILRCVPISNHLYFYWYRQILGQKVEFLVSFYNNEISEKSEIFDDQFSVERPDGSNFTLKIRSTKLEDSAMYFCASSEALNGEGTGELFFGEGSRLTVL.

This clonotype occurred many times. One end of the junction varies from germline; a read error may be responsible. The chain couples TRBV28 to TRBJ2-2, with D maybe TRBD1 (5 bases). CDR3 length: 12 residues. From germline, CDR1 is MDHEN and CDR2 SYDVKM. Here the CDR3 DNA reads TGTGCCAGCAGTTTGGTTGTAGGGGAACTGTTTTTT. Translated: CASSLVVGELFF.

The V call is TRBV29-1, the J call TRBJ1-1, with a weak D call TRBD1 (5 bases). The CDR3 length is 13 residues. The germline CDR1 and CDR2 sequences are SQVTM and ANQGSEA. With 2 bases removed from V and 7 bases from J, the gap between germline ends came to 14 bases. CDR3 nucleotides: TGCAGCGTTGAAAAGGGGTTGGTGGATGAAGCTTTCTTT. Encoded protein: CSVEKGLVDEAFF.

This clonotype was recorded a few times. This chain links TRBV5-4 with TRBJ1-1; 9 nucleotides line up with TRBD1. CDR3 length: 16 residues. The J segment lost 5 bases and the V segment lost 3 bases, leaving 11 bases of the junction unmatched. CDR1 and CDR2 from the germline V gene are SGHNT and YYREEE (reference sequence). The CDR3 protein is CASSSIRDREGTEAFF. The CDR3 bases are TGTGCCAGCAGCTCAATCCGGGACAGGGAAGGGACTGAAGCTTTCTTT. The complete variable domain, with remaining parts taken from reference TRBV5-4 and TRBJ1-1, reads ETGVTQSPTHLIKTRGQQVTLRCSSQSGHNTVSWYQQALGQGPQFIFQYYREEENGRGNFPPRFSGLQFPNYSSELNVNALELDDSALYLCASSSIRDREGTEAFFGQGTRLTVV.

There are many counts of this clonotype. The chain links TRBV7-9 to TRBJ1-3; no definite D call. V dropped 3 bases and J dropped 0 bases, with 9 bases sitting between them. The CDR3 is 15 amino acids. Germline CDR1 and CDR2: SEHNR and FQNEAQ (reference sequence). In DNA form, the CDR3 reads TGTGCCAGCAGCTTGGTTCAGCTCTCTGGAAACACCATATATTTT. Its translation: CASSLVQLSGNTIYF.

The genes are TRBV6-6 and TRBJ1-2; D not certain. The V gene lost 7 bases and the J gene lost 4 bases, with 10 bases spanning the gap. The V gene's germline CDR1 is MNHNY and CDR2 SVGAGI (reference sequence). The CDR3 length is 12 residues. For the CDR3, the DNA is TGTGCCAGCACACCGGACCTCTATGGCTACACCTTC. Translation: CASTPDLYGYTF.

The chain carries TRBV6-6 and TRBJ1-3, with D maybe TRBD1 (6 bases). Deletions cut 1 base from V and 10 bases from J, with 23 bases between. The CDR3 spans 17 residues. Germline V gene lookup returns CDR1 MNHNY and CDR2 SVGAGI (reference sequence). The CDR3 loop is CASSYLIPIDRNSTIYF. For the CDR3, the DNA is TGTGCCAGCAGTTACTTGATACCCATCGACAGGAATTCGACCATATATTTT.

The V call is TRBV2, the J call TRBJ1-5, with D unclear. There are 15 residues in the CDR3. Trimming stripped 3 bases from V and 0 bases from J, with 9 bases between. From germline, CDR1 is SNHLY and CDR2 FYNNEI. The CDR3 nucleotides are TGTGCCAGCAGTGACCCCGGAAATAGCAATCAGCCCCAGCATTTT. Encoded protein: CASSDPGNSNQPQHF. The entire variable domain, with the rest obtained from reference TRBV2 and TRBJ1-5, is as follows: EPEVTQTPSHQVTQMGQEVILRCVPISNHLYFYWYRQILGQKVEFLVSFYNNEISEKSEIFDDQFSVERPDGSNFTLKIRSTKLEDSAMYFCASSDPGNSNQPQHFGDGTRLSIL.

This clonotype was counted only a few times. This chain joins TRBV12-3 or TRBV12-4 and TRBJ2-7, with no clear D. V lost 0 bases, J lost 3 bases, and 6 bases lay in between. This CDR3 region has 13 residues. The CDR3 nucleotides read TGTGCCAGCAGTTTAGCGCCTGACTACGAGCAGTACTTC. Its translation: CASSLAPDYEQYF.

The CDR3 here is CSVEDGDDETQYF. CDR3 coding DNA: TGCAGCGTTGAGGATGGGGACGACGAGACCCAGTACTTC. The J gene is TRBJ2-5, the V gene TRBV29-1; TRBD1 or TRBD2 may be the D gene (5 bases each). CDR1 SQVTM and CDR2 ANQGSEA come from the germline V gene. CDR3 size: 13 residues. V lost 3 bases and J 5 bases, leaving 13 bases between the germline ends. The whole variable domain, remainder taken from reference TRBV29-1 and TRBJ2-5, is SAVISQKPSRDICQRGTSLTIQCQVDSQVTMMFWYRQQPGQSLTLIATANQGSEATYESGFVIDKFPISRPNLTFSTLTVSNMSPEDSSIYLCSVEDGDDETQYFGPGTRLLVL.

The rearrangement uses TRBV6-8 and TRBJ2-2, with a possible D match to TRBD2 (5 bases). Germline loops: CDR1 MNHGY, CDR2 SAAAGT. V was cut by 0 bases and J by 3 bases, with 11 bases left in between. The CDR3 loop spans 16 amino acids. CDR3 bases: TGTGCCAGCAGTTACTCGCGCGGGCGGGACACCGGGGAGCTGTTTTTT. This gives the protein CASSYSRGRDTGELFF.

Many counts were recorded for this clonotype. This rearrangement joins TRBV19 to TRBJ1-1; D is unclear. This CDR3 spans 11 amino acids. Trimming cost V 7 bases and J 1 base, with 4 bases left between them. In germline, CDR1 is LNHDA, CDR2 SQIVND (reference sequence). CDR3: CASNQNTEAFF. In nucleotides, the CDR3 is TGTGCCAGTAACCAGAACACTGAAGCTTTCTTT.

This clonotype was detected only a few times. This chain connects TRBV6-2 or TRBV6-3 to TRBJ2-7; D is unresolved. CDR1 is MNHEY, CDR2 SVGEGT, per germline. With 2 bases removed from V and 3 bases from J, the gap between germline ends came to 8 bases. The CDR3 totals 13 residues. The CDR3 spells CASSYIPSYEQYF. The CDR3 bases are TGTGCCAGCAGTTACATCCCCAGCTACGAGCAGTACTTC.

This clonotype occurred many times. The chain uses TRBV7-9 and TRBJ1-2, with D perhaps matching TRBD1 (5 bases). The CDR3 runs to 16 residues. Trimming stripped 0 bases from V and 2 bases from J, with 13 bases between. Germline CDR1 SEHNR, CDR2 FQNEAQ (reference sequence). The CDR3 DNA is TGTGCCAGCAGCTTAGCAATAGGGGAGCTCAACTATGGCTACACCTTC. Its protein product is CASSLAIGELNYGYTF.

As DNA, the CDR3 is TGTGCTAGTGGTTTACAGGGGAATGAGCAGTTCTTC. The encoded protein is CASGLQGNEQFF. The chain has TRBV12-5 and TRBJ2-1; TRBD1 matches at 7 bases. This CDR3 spans 12 amino acids. Germline V gene data show CDR1 as LGHNT and CDR2 as FRNRAP. With 3 bases clipped from V and 7 bases from J, the junction kept 0 bases outside the gene matches.

The chain employs TRBV7-8 and TRBJ1-2; D might be TRBD1 (6 bases). V was trimmed by 5 bases and J by 8 bases, leaving 18 bases between them. This CDR3 contains 14 residues. Germline V gives CDR1 SGHVS, CDR2 FQNEAQ. The CDR3 DNA reads as TGTGCCAGCAGCCAGAGGGGGGGGGCACGGGGCTACACCTTC. It specifies CASSQRGGARGYTF.

This clonotype has only a few counts. This chain links TRBV27 with TRBJ2-2, with TRBD1 matching 7 bases. The CDR3 loop spans 16 amino acids. V was pared by 3 bases and J by 2 bases, with 6 bases of the junction left unmatched. In germline, CDR1 is MNHEY, CDR2 SMNVEV (reference sequence). In nucleotides, the CDR3 is TGTGCCAGCAGTTTTACAGGGGTCCTTAACACCGGGGAGCTGTTTTTT. It yields the protein CASSFTGVLNTGELFF.

This rearrangement joins TRBV27 to TRBJ2-4, with D possibly TRBD2 on 6 matching bases. The length of the CDR3 is 14 residues. V gave up 3 bases and J gave up 8 bases, with 14 bases separating them. The germline gives CDR1 MNHEY, CDR2 SMNVEV (reference sequence). The CDR3 region has the DNA TGTGCCAGCAGTTTGAATAGGAGGGGAGACATTCAGTACTTC. Encoded protein: CASSLNRRGDIQYF.

J is TRBJ1-1 and V is TRBV4-1, with TRBD1 as a possible D gene (6 bases). V was trimmed by 1 base and J by 2 bases, leaving 11 bases between them. Germline V CDR1 and CDR2: MGHRA, YSYEKL. This CDR3 contains 15 residues. CDR3 amino acids: CASSQVRGGNTEAFF. DNA of the CDR3: TGCGCCAGCAGCCAAGTGAGAGGGGGAAACACTGAAGCTTTCTTT.

This chain uses TRBV2 with TRBJ2-3, with TRBD2 matching over 13 bases. Losses at the gene ends were 6 bases for V and 0 bases for J; bases not matched to a gene: 12. The CDR3 consists of 19 residues. CDR1 and CDR2 (germline): SNHLY, FYNNEI. CDR3: CASSVTSGGASVSTDTQYF. CDR3 bases: TGTGCCAGCAGCGTTACTAGCGGGGGGGCCAGTGTAAGCACAGATACGCAGTATTTT.

This clonotype has more than one count but fewer than ten. This chain uses TRBV7-9 with TRBJ1-1, with D uncertain. Trimming pared 2 bases from V and 6 bases from J, leaving 7 bases between. The CDR3 has 12 amino acids. CDR1 and CDR2 (germline): SEHNR, FQNEAQ (reference sequence). CDR3 sequence: CASSLNSPEAFF. Written as DNA, the CDR3 is TGTGCCAGCAGCTTAAATTCTCCTGAAGCTTTCTTT.

Many counts were recorded for this clonotype. The chain is built from TRBV6-1 and TRBJ2-7; 8 bases line up with TRBD1. J lost 3 bases, V lost 5 bases, and 6 bases had no gene match. The CDR3 runs to 14 residues. The germline V gene has CDR1 MNHNS and CDR2 SASEGT. As DNA, the CDR3 is TGTGCCAGCAGTAGAGGACAGGGCGACTACGAGCAGTACGTC. It is translated as CASSRGQGDYEQYV.